The next 31 T cell receptor beta chains were all read from a single sample in a study of shared clonotypes between healthy human individuals. Clones were read by immunoSEQ multiplex PCR, and TCRdb kept only the in-frame ones, dropping some. The table lists millions of clones, around 96% of them singletons. CD8 cells classed as naive were CD45RO-negative and positively selected for CCR7, excluding terminally differentiated effector memory CD45RA+ cells. The source material was naive CD8+ T cells sorted from blood. The receptor set was obtained from a young man in good health.

The V call is TRBV11-2, the J call TRBJ1-1; 11 positions agree with TRBD1. With V trimmed by 2 bases and J by 6 bases, 5 bases remained unmatched. Germline V gene data show CDR1 as SGHAT and CDR2 as FQNNGV. CDR3 length: 15 residues. The CDR3 region is CASSLPGTGGSEAFF. CDR3 nucleotide sequence: TGTGCCAGCAGCTTACCCGGGACAGGGGGGTCTGAAGCTTTCTTT.

This rearrangement joins TRBV4-3 to TRBJ2-7; the match to TRBD2 covers 9 bases. Trimming removed 4 bases from V and 0 bases from J; junction bases left unmatched: 16. The CDR3 is 19 residues long. Germline V CDR1 and CDR2: LGHNA, YSLEER. CDR3 nucleotides: TGCGCCAGCAGCCCATACAGGGCGGGAGGGCCGGGGAGCTCCTACGAGCAGTACTTC. Its protein is CASSPYRAGGPGSSYEQYF.

The chain links TRBV2 to TRBJ2-1; either TRBD1 or TRBD2 may fit D (5 bases each). CDR1 is SNHLY, CDR2 FYNNEI, per germline. V was shortened by 4 bases and J by 7 bases, with 17 bases between the two germline ends. This CDR3 comprises 15 residues. The CDR3: CASSGGPGRYNEQFF. The CDR3 region has the DNA TGTGCCAGCAGTGGTGGCCCGGGACGGTATAATGAGCAGTTCTTC.

The V and J genes are TRBV19 and TRBJ2-5; 10 bases are a match to TRBD2. The CDR3 is 18 residues long. V shed 0 bases and J 1 base; nucleotides not matched to a gene: 8. Germline V gives CDR1 LNHDA, CDR2 SQIVND (reference sequence). The CDR3 loop reads CASSIDLEVAGGQETQYF. The CDR3, as DNA: TGTGCCAGTAGTATAGATCTGGAGGTAGCGGGAGGCCAAGAGACCCAGTACTTC.

Concerning this clone: This same CDR3 is encoded by further DNA sequences in the sample. V gene TRBV9 combines with J gene TRBJ2-7; 8 nucleotides agree with TRBD2. Unmatched junction bases numbered 6, after V lost 0 bases and J lost 4 bases. Per the germline V gene, CDR1 is SGDLS and CDR2 is YYNGEE. The CDR3 runs to 15 residues. CDR3 in amino acids: CASSVGGTSPYEQYF. The CDR3 DNA is TGTGCCAGCAGCGTAGGAGGGACTAGTCCGTACGAGCAGTACTTC. The full variable domain, in which reference TRBV9 and TRBJ2-7 provide the parts outside the CDR3, is DSGVTQTPKHLITATGQRVTLRCSPRSGDLSVYWYQQSLDQGLQFLIQYYNGEERAKGNILERFSAQQFPDLHSELNLSSLELGDSALYFCASSVGGTSPYEQYFGPGTRLTVT.

This clone appeared once. V and J are TRBV11-2 and TRBJ2-5, with TRBD1 as a possible D gene (6 bases). The germline gives CDR1 SGHAT, CDR2 FQNNGV. This CDR3 region has 13 residues. V was clipped by 8 bases and J by 1 base, with 11 bases between them. DNA of the CDR3: TGTGCCAGCGCCGGACAGATCCAAGAGACCCAGTACTTC. Translated, it gives CASAGQIQETQYF.

The V gene is TRBV4-1, the J gene TRBJ1-2; D is undetermined. CDR3 size: 12 residues. Germline lookup yields CDR1 MGHRA and CDR2 YSYEKL. Deletions cut 5 bases from V and 3 bases from J, with 7 bases between. CDR3 nucleotide sequence: TGCGCCAGCAGCTGGACTGACTATGGCTACACCTTC. This translates into CASSWTDYGYTF.

This clone has only one observation. The V call is TRBV11-2, the J call TRBJ2-7; D uncertain. The CDR3 totals 13 residues. The germline V gene has CDR1 SGHAT and CDR2 FQNNGV. Trimming took 8 bases from V and 1 from J, leaving 12 bases between them. CDR3 sequence: CASRVAGSYEQYF. DNA of the CDR3: TGTGCCAGCCGAGTAGCCGGATCCTACGAGCAGTACTTC.

This chain uses TRBV6-6 with TRBJ2-3, with 12 bases that match TRBD2. The CDR3 is 15 residues long. Germline V gene lookup returns CDR1 MNHNY and CDR2 SVGAGI (reference sequence). V dropped 6 bases and J dropped 6; count of bases not matched to a gene: 7. The CDR3 coding sequence is TGTGCCAGCAGAGCTCTAGCGGGGGGGCTGGATACGCAGTATTTT. Protein: CASRALAGGLDTQYF.

The chain uses TRBV7-9 and TRBJ2-7; no reliable D call. The germline CDR1 and CDR2 sequences are SEHNR and FQNEAQ (reference sequence). Between the trimmed V and J ends, which lost 4 bases and 3 bases, there was a span of 13 bases. There are 14 residues in the CDR3. The CDR3 region is CASSSTYINYEQYF. CDR3 nucleotides: TGTGCCAGCAGCTCCACTTACATCAACTACGAGCAGTACTTC. Full variable domain (remainder filled in from reference TRBV7-9 and TRBJ2-7): DTGVSQNPRHKITKRGQNVTFRCDPISEHNRLYWYRQTLGQGPEFLTYFQNEAQLEKSRLLSDRFSAERPKGSFSTLEIQRTEQGDSAMYLCASSSTYINYEQYFGPGTRLTVT.

The chain couples TRBV29-1 to TRBJ1-1; the match to TRBD1 covers 8 bases. The CDR3 runs to 11 residues. Germline V gives CDR1 SQVTM, CDR2 ANQGSEA. J lost 7 bases, V lost 7 bases, and 5 bases had no gene match. CDR3 coding DNA: TGCAGCGGAAGTACAGGGGGTGAAGCTTTCTTT. It is translated as CSGSTGGEAFF.

The CDR3 nucleotides are TGTGCCAGTCGACTAGCGGGAGGGCGGCACGAGCAGTACTTC. It yields the protein CASRLAGGRHEQYF. The chain recombines TRBV19 with TRBJ2-7; 14 bases agree with TRBD2. The germline gives CDR1 LNHDA, CDR2 SQIVND (reference sequence). The CDR3 totals 14 residues. V lost 8 bases to trimming and J lost 5 bases; unmatched junction nucleotides: 5.

The chain carries TRBV29-1 and TRBJ1-1, with 7 bases that match TRBD1. Germline V gene lookup returns CDR1 SQVTM and CDR2 ANQGSEA. The junction had 6 bases not matched to a gene; V was cut back by 2 bases and J by 6 bases. The CDR3 is made up of 13 amino acids. The chain's CDR3 is CSVETGETSEAFF. In DNA, the CDR3 is TGCAGCGTTGAAACAGGGGAAACTTCTGAAGCTTTCTTT.

The genes are TRBV7-9 and TRBJ2-7; 10 nucleotides align to TRBD2. With 1 base clipped from V and 5 bases from J, the junction kept 8 bases outside the gene matches. CDR1 and CDR2 from the germline V gene are SEHNR and FQNEAQ (reference sequence). The CDR3 has 16 amino acids. The CDR3 protein is CASSLVTSGSMDEQYF. The CDR3 nucleotides are TGTGCCAGCAGCTTAGTGACTAGCGGGTCCATGGACGAGCAGTACTTC. Full variable domain (outside the CDR3, taken from reference TRBV7-9 and TRBJ2-7): DTGVSQNPRHKITKRGQNVTFRCDPISEHNRLYWYRQTLGQGPEFLTYFQNEAQLEKSRLLSDRFSAERPKGSFSTLEIQRTEQGDSAMYLCASSLVTSGSMDEQYFGPGTRLTVT.

Comments on this clone: Other nucleotide sequences from this sample produce the same CDR3. The V and J genes are TRBV15 and TRBJ2-2; no firm D call. Per germline, CDR1 LNHNV and CDR2 YYDKDF (reference sequence). This CDR3 comprises 15 residues. With 0 bases removed from V and 6 bases from J, the gap between germline ends came to 11 bases. The CDR3 nucleotides are TGTGCCACCAGCAGAGAAAGGTATACGGCCGGGGAGCTGTTTTTT. Translation gives CATSRERYTAGELFF.

The chain couples TRBV7-9 to TRBJ2-7, with 7 bases matching TRBD2. The trim removed 1 base at V and 3 bases at J, leaving 9 bases unmatched. Looked up from germline, CDR1 is SEHNR and CDR2 is FQNEAQ (reference sequence). The CDR3 is 16 amino acids. The CDR3 nucleotides read TGTGCCAGCAGCTTAGGCTTCGGGACTAATCACTACGAGCAGTACTTC. It yields the protein CASSLGFGTNHYEQYF.

The table lists this clone with a few counts. Other nucleotide sequences in the sample specify the same CDR3. CDR3 sequence: CASSLDREETQYF. The CDR3 DNA reads as TGCGCCAGCAGCCTCGACAGGGAAGAGACCCAGTACTTC. The chain has TRBV4-1 and TRBJ2-5; 7 bases line up with TRBD1. The germline V gene has CDR1 MGHRA and CDR2 YSYEKL. The CDR3 consists of 13 residues. Trimming removed 4 bases from V and 3 bases from J; junction bases left unmatched: 2.

The V call is TRBV21-1, the J call TRBJ1-4. TRBV21-1 represents a pseudogene. The CDR3 has 17 amino acids. CDR3 residues: CASSSPWEGQTNEKLFF. The DNA for the CDR3 is TGTGCCAGCAGCTCCCCCTGGGAGGGACAAACTAATGAAAAACTGTTTTTT.

This chain uses TRBV27 with TRBJ1-2; 9 bases align to TRBD1. There are 13 residues in the CDR3. Germline V gene data show CDR1 as MNHEY and CDR2 as SMNVEV (reference sequence). V dropped 5 bases and J dropped 9; count of bases not matched to a gene: 7. The CDR3 DNA sequence: TGTGCCAGCAGTGCTCCGGGACAGGGAAGCTACACCTTC. This translates into CASSAPGQGSYTF.

This chain connects TRBV4-1 to TRBJ1-5; D is unclear. V lost 4 bases to trimming and J lost 0 bases, with 13 bases between them. This CDR3 region has 16 residues. Per the germline V gene, CDR1 is MGHRA and CDR2 is YSYEKL. The CDR3 loop reads CASSPGALNSNQPQHF. The CDR3 DNA reads as TGCGCCAGCAGCCCTGGAGCGCTGAATAGCAATCAGCCCCAGCATTTT.

The chain joins TRBV10-2 to TRBJ2-1; TRBD1 agrees at 7 bases. CDR3 length equals 14 residues. Trimming took 7 bases from V and 2 from J; bases not matched to a gene: 5. CDR1 WSHSY and CDR2 SAAADI come from the germline V gene. The CDR3 reads CASNTGDPYNEQFF. CDR3 nucleotide sequence: TGCGCCAGCAACACAGGGGACCCCTACAATGAGCAGTTCTTC.

The chain carries TRBV2 and TRBJ2-1; D uncertain. In germline, CDR1 is SNHLY, CDR2 FYNNEI. The CDR3 totals 16 residues. With 3 bases removed from V and 8 bases from J, the gap between germline ends came to 20 bases. The CDR3 loop reads CASSDPSRTPSHEQFF. The CDR3 nucleotides are TGTGCCAGCAGTGACCCCTCCCGGACCCCAAGCCATGAGCAGTTCTTC.

The genes are TRBV28 and TRBJ1-3, with D perhaps TRBD1 (6 bases). Trimming removed 5 bases at V and 0 bases at J, with 17 bases between. The CDR3 has 17 amino acids. CDR1 MDHEN and CDR2 SYDVKM come from the germline V gene. CDR3 nucleotides: TGTGCCAGCAGTACCAGTGACAGGCTGAGCTCTGGAAACACCATATATTTT. It specifies CASSTSDRLSSGNTIYF.

This clone appeared a single time. This sequence joins TRBV4-1 and TRBJ2-7; unclear D gene. The CDR3 covers 13 residues. Trimming left V 4 bases short and J 2 bases short, with 9 bases between. Germline V gene lookup returns CDR1 MGHRA and CDR2 YSYEKL. In nucleotides, the CDR3 is TGCGCCAGCAGCCTACGACCTGCCTACGAGCAGTACTTC. Translating gives CASSLRPAYEQYF.

The V gene is TRBV7-9, the J gene TRBJ2-5, with D maybe TRBD1 (7 bases). The CDR3 runs to 14 residues. The V and J ends lost 0 bases and 4 bases respectively, with 9 bases between them. Looked up from germline, CDR1 is SEHNR and CDR2 is FQNEAQ (reference sequence). CDR3 protein: CASSLAEGAETQYF. In DNA form, the CDR3 reads TGTGCCAGCAGCTTAGCGGAGGGGGCAGAGACCCAGTACTTC.

The chain joins TRBV29-1 to TRBJ2-7; D tentatively reads TRBD1 or TRBD2 (7 bases each). V was pared by 4 bases and J by 3 bases, with 16 bases between. This CDR3 is 14 amino acids long. Germline CDR1 SQVTM, CDR2 ANQGSEA. The CDR3 sequence is CSVAGGAPDYEQYF. CDR3 nucleotide sequence: TGCAGCGTTGCAGGGGGGGCCCCAGACTACGAGCAGTACTTC.

The chain employs TRBV5-1 and TRBJ2-1; TRBD2 agrees at 9 bases. V shed 4 bases, J shed 10 bases, and the junction held 3 bases outside the gene matches. CDR3 length: 12 residues. Germline values: CDR1 SGHRS, CDR2 YFSETQ. The CDR3 loop is CASSTGLAEQFF. DNA of the CDR3: TGCGCCAGCAGCACAGGACTAGCGGAGCAGTTCTTC.

This rearrangement joins TRBV7-9 to TRBJ1-6, with D possibly matching TRBD1 (6 bases). This CDR3 contains 16 residues. V lost 5 bases to trimming and J lost 8 bases, with 19 bases between them. Germline V gene data show CDR1 as SEHNR and CDR2 as FQNEAQ (reference sequence). The CDR3 here is CASSDSTGFYDSPLHF. DNA for the CDR3: TGTGCCAGCAGCGATTCAACAGGGTTCTACGATTCACCCCTCCACTTT.

In regard to this clone: The same CDR3 can be traced to other DNA sequences in this sample. The V call is TRBV7-3, the J call TRBJ2-1; no firm D call. The length of the CDR3 is 12 residues. The germline V gene encodes CDR1 SGHTA and CDR2 FQGTGA. The V end lost 5 bases, the J end lost 7 bases, and 9 bases lay between the germline ends. CDR3 bases: TGTGCCAGCAGCCTACAAGGAAATGAGCAGTTCTTC. It codes for CASSLQGNEQFF.

As regards this clone: Other DNA sequences within the sample encode an identical CDR3. The chain carries TRBV4-1 and TRBJ2-2, with D hard to call. CDR3 length equals 14 residues. Trimming pared 1 base from V and 0 bases from J, leaving 3 bases between. Germline V gene data show CDR1 as MGHRA and CDR2 as YSYEKL. In nucleotides, the CDR3 is TGCGCCAGCAGCCAAGCCCCGAACACCGGGGAGCTGTTTTTT. Translating it yields CASSQAPNTGELFF.

The CDR3 bases are TGTGCCAGCACCCCACAGAGCTCCTACAATGAGCAGTTCTTC. Protein: CASTPQSSYNEQFF. The chain joins TRBV13 to TRBJ2-1, with unresolved D. Germline lookup yields CDR1 PRHDT and CDR2 FYEKMQ (reference sequence). V was cut by 7 bases and J by 0 bases, with 10 bases left in between. The CDR3 is 14 residues long.